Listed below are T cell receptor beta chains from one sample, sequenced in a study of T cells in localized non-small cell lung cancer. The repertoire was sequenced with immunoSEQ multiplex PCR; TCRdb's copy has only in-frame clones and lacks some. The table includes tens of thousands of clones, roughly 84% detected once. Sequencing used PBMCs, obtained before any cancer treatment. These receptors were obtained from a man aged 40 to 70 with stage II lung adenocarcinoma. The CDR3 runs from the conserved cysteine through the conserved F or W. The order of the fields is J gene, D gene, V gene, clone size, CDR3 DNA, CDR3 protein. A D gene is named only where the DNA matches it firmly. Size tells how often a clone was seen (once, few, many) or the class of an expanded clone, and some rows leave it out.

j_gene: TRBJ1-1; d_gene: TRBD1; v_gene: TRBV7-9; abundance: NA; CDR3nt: TGTGCCAGCAGCTTAGGAGGACAGGGCTTTGAAGCTTTCTTT; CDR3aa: CASSLGGQGFEAFF
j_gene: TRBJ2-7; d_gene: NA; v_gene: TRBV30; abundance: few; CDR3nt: TGTGCCTGGAGTAAATCTGGGGAGCAGTACTTC; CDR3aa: CAWSKSGEQYF
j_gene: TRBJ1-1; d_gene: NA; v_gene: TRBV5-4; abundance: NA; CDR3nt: TGTGCCAGCAGCTGGACAGCTAACACTGAAGCTTTCTTT; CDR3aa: CASSWTANTEAFF
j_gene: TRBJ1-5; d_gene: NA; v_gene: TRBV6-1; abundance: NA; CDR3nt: TGTGCCAGCAGTGATGGGGTTAGCAATCAGCCCCAGCATTTT; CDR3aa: CASSDGVSNQPQHF
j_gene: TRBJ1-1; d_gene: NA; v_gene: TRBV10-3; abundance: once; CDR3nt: TGTGCCAACCGCCGGTACAGGGAGGACACTGAAGCTTTCTTT; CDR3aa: CANRRYREDTEAFF
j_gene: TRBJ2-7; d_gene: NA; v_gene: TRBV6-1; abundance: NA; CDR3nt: TGTGCCAGCAGTGAAGTGTCACGGACCCACGAGCAGTACTTC; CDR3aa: CASSEVSRTHEQYF
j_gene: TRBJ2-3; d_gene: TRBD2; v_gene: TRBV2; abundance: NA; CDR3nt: TGTGCCAGCAGCGAGGGACTAGCGGGGGGGAGAGATACGCAGTATTTT; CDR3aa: CASSEGLAGGRDTQYF
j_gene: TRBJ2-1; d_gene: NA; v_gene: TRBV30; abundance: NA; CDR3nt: TGTGCCTTTGGACTTTTCAACAATGAGCAGTTCTTC; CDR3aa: CAFGLFNNEQFF
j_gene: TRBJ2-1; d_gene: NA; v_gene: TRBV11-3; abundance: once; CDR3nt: TGTGCCAGCAGTCCGGCGGCGGGACTCTCCTACAATGAGCAGTTCTTC; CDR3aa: CASSPAAGLSYNEQFF
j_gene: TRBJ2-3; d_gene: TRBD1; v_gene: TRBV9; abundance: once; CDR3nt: TGTGCCAGCAGCGTAGCCGGGACAGGGGGTTCAGATACGCAGTATTTT; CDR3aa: CASSVAGTGGSDTQYF
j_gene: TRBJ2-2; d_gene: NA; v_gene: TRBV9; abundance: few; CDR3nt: TGTGCCAGCAGCGTAGGGAGGGAGCTGTTTTTT; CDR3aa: CASSVGRELFF
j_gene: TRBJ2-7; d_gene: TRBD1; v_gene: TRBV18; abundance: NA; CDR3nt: TGTGCCAGCTCAACCGGGACAGGGACCCCCTACGAGCAGTACTTC; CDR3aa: CASSTGTGTPYEQYF
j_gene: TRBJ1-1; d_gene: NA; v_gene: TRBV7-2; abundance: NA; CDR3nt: TGTGCCAGCAGCTTACATCGGGGGAACACTGAAGCTTTCTTT; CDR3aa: CASSLHRGNTEAFF
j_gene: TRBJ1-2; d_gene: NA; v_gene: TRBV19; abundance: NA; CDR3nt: TGTGCCAGTAGTGGAACCCAGGGGACTGGCTACACCTTC; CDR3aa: CASSGTQGTGYTF
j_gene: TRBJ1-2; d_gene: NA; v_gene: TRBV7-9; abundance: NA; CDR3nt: TGTGCCAGCAGCCGGGAGGTTGGCTATGGCTACACCTTC; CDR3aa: CASSREVGYGYTF
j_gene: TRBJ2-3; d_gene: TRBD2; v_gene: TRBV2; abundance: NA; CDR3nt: TGTGCCAGCAGTGAGGGACTAGCGGGGGGGACGCAGTATTTT; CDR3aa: CASSEGLAGGTQYF
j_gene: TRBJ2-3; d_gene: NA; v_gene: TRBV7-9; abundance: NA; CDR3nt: TGTGCCAGCAGCTCCCAGGGGGATACGCAGTATTTT; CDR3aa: CASSSQGDTQYF
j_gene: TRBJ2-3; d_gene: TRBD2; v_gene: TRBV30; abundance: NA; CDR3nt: TGTGCCTGGACCCCGGGGAGGGTTCGATACACAGATACGCAGTATTTT; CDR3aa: CAWTPGRVRYTDTQYF
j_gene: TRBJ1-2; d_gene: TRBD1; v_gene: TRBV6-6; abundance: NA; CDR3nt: TGTGCCAGCAGGTCACAGGGGAACTTCTACACCTTC; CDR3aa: CASRSQGNFYTF
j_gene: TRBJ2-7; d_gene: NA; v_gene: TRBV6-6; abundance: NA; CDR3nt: TGTGCCAGCAGTTACTCGCCTAGCGGGACAGGGAGAGAGCAGTACTTC; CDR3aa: CASSYSPSGTGREQYF
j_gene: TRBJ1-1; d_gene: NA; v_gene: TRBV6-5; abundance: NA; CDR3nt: TGTGCCAGCAGGTCTTTGAACACTGAAGCTTTCTTT; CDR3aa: CASRSLNTEAFF
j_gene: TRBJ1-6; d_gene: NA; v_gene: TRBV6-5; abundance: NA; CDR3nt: TGTGCCAGCAGTTACTCCAGGCTTAGGAATAATTCACCCCTCCACTTT; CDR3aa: CASSYSRLRNNSPLHF
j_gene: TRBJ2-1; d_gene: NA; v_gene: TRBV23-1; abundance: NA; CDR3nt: TGCGCCAGCAGTAATAGGCGGGCCAATCCCGAGGGGCAGTTCTTC; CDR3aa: CASSNRRANPEGQFF
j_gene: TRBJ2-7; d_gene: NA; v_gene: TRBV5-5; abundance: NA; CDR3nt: TGTGCCAGCAGCTTAAGAAGTGGGAGTGTTAGCGAGCAGTACTTC; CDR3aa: CASSLRSGSVSEQYF
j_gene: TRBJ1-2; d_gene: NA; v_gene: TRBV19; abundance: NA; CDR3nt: TGTGCCAGTTCCCCGACTGCTAACTATGGCTACACCTTC; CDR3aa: CASSPTANYGYTF
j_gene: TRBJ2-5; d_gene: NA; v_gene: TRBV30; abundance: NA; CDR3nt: TGTGCCTGGAGTCACGGGGTACGAGCGGTGGAGACCCAGTACTTC; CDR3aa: CAWSHGVRAVETQYF
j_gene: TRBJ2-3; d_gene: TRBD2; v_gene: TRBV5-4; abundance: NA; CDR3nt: TGTGCCAGCAGCCCCAGCGGGGGGGCCTATCCTAGCACAGATACGCAGTATTTT; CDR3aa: CASSPSGGAYPSTDTQYF
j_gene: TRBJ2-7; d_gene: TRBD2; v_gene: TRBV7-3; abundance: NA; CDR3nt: TGTGCCAGCAGCTTAAATATAGCGGGAAGCGAGCAGTACTTC; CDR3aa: CASSLNIAGSEQYF
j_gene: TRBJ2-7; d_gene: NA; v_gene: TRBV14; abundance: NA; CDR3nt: TGTGCCAGCAGCCGTGAGGCGCGTAGCTCCTACGAGCAGTACTTC; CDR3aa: CASSREARSSYEQYF
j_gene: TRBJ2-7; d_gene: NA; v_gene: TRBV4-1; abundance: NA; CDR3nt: TGCGCCAGCAGCCACGGGAGAGGTTTCGCGGGCACTACCTACGAGCAGTACTTC; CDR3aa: CASSHGRGFAGTTYEQYF
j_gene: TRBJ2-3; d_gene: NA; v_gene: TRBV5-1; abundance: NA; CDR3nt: TGCGCCAGCAGCTTTGGGTCCCCAGCCTCTGATACGCAGTATTTT; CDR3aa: CASSFGSPASDTQYF
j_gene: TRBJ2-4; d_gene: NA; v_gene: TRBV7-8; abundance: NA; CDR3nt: TGTGCCAGCAGCCAGGTCAGGGGCGGAAACATTCAGTACTTC; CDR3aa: CASSQVRGGNIQYF
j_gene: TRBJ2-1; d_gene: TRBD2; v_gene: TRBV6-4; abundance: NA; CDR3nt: TGTGCCAGCAGTGAAGCGGGGGGGAGCTCCTACAATGAGCAGTTCTTC; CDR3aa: CASSEAGGSSYNEQFF
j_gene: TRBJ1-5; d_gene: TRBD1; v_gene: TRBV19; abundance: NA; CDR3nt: TGTGCCAGTAGTATCCAGGGGGTAAATCAGCCCCAGCATTTT; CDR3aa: CASSIQGVNQPQHF
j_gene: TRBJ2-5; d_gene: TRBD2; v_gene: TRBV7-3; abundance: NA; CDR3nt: TGTGCCAGCAGCCAGACTCCCGGGGGGCAAGAGACCCAGTACTTC; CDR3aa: CASSQTPGGQETQYF
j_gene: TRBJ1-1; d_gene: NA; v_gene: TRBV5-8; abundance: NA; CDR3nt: TGTGCCAGCAGCTTACAGATGAACACTGAAGCTTTCTTT; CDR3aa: CASSLQMNTEAFF
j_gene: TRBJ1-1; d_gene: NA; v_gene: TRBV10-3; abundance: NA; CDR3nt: TGTGCCATCAGTGTTCTCAGGGTGGACACTGAAGCTTTCTTT; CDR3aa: CAISVLRVDTEAFF
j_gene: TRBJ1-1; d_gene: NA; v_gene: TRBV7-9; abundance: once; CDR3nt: TGTGCCAGCAGCTTAGGAGGCAGGGCCGGCGAAGCTTTCTTT; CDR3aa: CASSLGGRAGEAFF
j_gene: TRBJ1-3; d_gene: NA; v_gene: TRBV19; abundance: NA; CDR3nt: TGTGCCAGTAGTTCTGGGCAGGGGATGAGCTCTGGAAACACCATATATTTT; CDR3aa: CASSSGQGMSSGNTIYF
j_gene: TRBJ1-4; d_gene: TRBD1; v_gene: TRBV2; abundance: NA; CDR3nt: TGTGCCAGCAACCTCGGACAGGGCGTCACTAATGAAAAACTGTTTTTT; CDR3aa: CASNLGQGVTNEKLFF
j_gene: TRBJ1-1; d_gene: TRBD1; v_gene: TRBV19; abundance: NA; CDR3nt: TGTGCCAGTAGTTCACAGGGGGCGCGGACTGAAGCTTTCTTT; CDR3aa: CASSSQGARTEAFF
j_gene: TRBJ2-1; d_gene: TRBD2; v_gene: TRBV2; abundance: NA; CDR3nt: TGTGCCAGCAGCCTGGGACTAGCGGGAGTATTTGGTGGTGAGCAGTTCTTC; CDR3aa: CASSLGLAGVFGGEQFF
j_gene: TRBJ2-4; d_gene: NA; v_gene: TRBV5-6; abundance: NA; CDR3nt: TGTGCCAGCAGCTGGTGGGAGGACCTAATTCTAGCCAAAAACATTCAGTACTTC; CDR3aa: CASSWWEDLILAKNIQYF
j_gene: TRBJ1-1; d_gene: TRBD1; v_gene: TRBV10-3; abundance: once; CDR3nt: TGTGCCATCAGCATCGGACAGGCCAAACAGGAAGCTTTCTTT; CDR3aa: CAISIGQAKQEAFF
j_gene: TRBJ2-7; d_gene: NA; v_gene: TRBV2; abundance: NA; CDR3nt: TGTGCCAGCACACGGGAAGGCCCGAACTACGAGCAGTACTTC; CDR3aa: CASTREGPNYEQYF
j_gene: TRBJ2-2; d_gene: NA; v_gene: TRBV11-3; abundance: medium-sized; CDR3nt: TGTGCCAGCAGCTTAGGGGTGGAGGGGGAGCTGTTTTTT; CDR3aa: CASSLGVEGELFF
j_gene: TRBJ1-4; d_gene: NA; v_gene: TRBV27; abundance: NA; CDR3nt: TGTGCCAGCCGGGTCGGCTCTGCAACTAATGAAAAACTGTTTTTT; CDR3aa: CASRVGSATNEKLFF
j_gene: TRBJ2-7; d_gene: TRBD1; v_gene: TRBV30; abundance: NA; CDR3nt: TGTGCCTTACACCGGACAGGGGGAACCTACGAGCAGTACTTC; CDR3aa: CALHRTGGTYEQYF
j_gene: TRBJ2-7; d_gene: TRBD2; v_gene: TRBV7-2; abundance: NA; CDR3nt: TGTGCCAGCAGCTCCCGGACTAGCGGGAGTCTCGAGCAGTACTTC; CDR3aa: CASSSRTSGSLEQYF
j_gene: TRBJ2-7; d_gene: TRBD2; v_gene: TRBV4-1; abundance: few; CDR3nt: TGCGCCAGCAGCCAAGATTTAGCGGGACTAACCTACGAGCAGTACTTC; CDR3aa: CASSQDLAGLTYEQYF
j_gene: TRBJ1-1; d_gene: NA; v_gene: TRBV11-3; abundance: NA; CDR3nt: TGTGCCAGCAGCTTCCTCGCGGGGATCGGGACTGAAGCTTTCTTT; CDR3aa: CASSFLAGIGTEAFF
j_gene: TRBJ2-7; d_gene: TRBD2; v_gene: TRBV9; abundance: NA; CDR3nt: TGTGCCAGCAGCCCCCGCGGGGGTAGCTCCTACGAGCAGTACTTC; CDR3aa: CASSPRGGSSYEQYF